This TCR beta chain was sequenced for a study of cytomegalovirus exposure and HLA in healthy donors (dated by TCRdb to 2017 to 2019). Regarding the research as a whole: An earlier analysis of several hundred of the donors reported roughly 300 Gb of sequence data and around 100 million unique TCR beta sequences obtained from approximately 180 million T cells. HLA typing included class I and class II loci at four-digit resolution. The study aimed to test whether signatures of past pathogen exposure could be identified by cataloging public T cell receptors. The study used immunosequencing to profile the T cell repertoires of approximately 630 subjects and linked those repertoires to cytomegalovirus serostatus. All discovery cohort repertoires had been generated using a single sequencing platform. Among the roughly 400 genotyped donors, approximately 76% belonged to the genetic ancestry cluster associated with self-reported Caucasian donors. Along with the roughly 670-subject first cohort, a separate validation cohort of over 90 different subjects was used. In the later analysis, no new phenotypic data were used to find candidate immune exposures; instead, reliance was placed on TCR beta sequences and their occurrence across donors. Among roughly 400 genotyped donors of the cohort, an average of around 240,000 unique TCR beta nucleotide sequences was sequenced per donor, of which about 19% were non-productive. To predict cytomegalovirus infection status, the study combined high-throughput TCR immunosequencing, statistical association of individual TCRs with disease status, and machine learning. An earlier analysis of roughly 600 of the donors used high-throughput TCR beta sequencing to judge whether each TCR beta V gene segment behaved as functional or pseudogenic. Donor age, sex, ethnicity and CMV serostatus were compiled alongside the repertoire data. A later analysis re-examined previously published TCR beta repertoires from 600 to 700 donors and added high-resolution HLA genotyping to investigate patterns of TCR occurrence. Genome-wide SNP genotypes for about 65% of the roughly 670 donors were used in a later genetic analysis, which treated that subset as a discovery cohort. Roughly 290 gigabases of sequencing data and around 90 million unique TCR sequences made up an early release that covered over 550 HLA-typed donors. Typing coverage varied by locus: roughly 629-640 donors for A, B, C, DRB1 and DQB1; roughly 560 for DQA1; approximately 570 for DPA1; around 490 for DPB1. Because of strong linkage in the cohort, 4 to 6 DR-DQ haplotypes were treated as single units for association and clustering.

CDR1 and CDR2 (MDHEN, SYDVKM) derive from the germline V gene. Inclusive of the bounding cysteine and phenylalanine, the CDR3 is 14 residues long. This entry keeps only the CDR3 DNA: 42 bases, framed from base 1. V trim: 6 bases; J trim: 4 bases; unmatched bases: 2. Comments on this clone: Its antigen is unknown. Base qualities were left out, and no much larger clone turns up one base away.

Receptor libraries were prepared by the immunoSEQ multiplex PCR assay. For the multiplex PCR, a mixture combining 60 forward primers for TCR Vbeta segments and 13 reverse primers for TCR Jbeta segments was used. A multiplex PCR assay on genomic DNA amplified the CDR3 region of rearranged TCR beta genes. Amplified TCR beta libraries were sequenced as 87-base-pair reads on the Illumina HiSeq System. The published analysis was carried out like this. Across the 500 to 850 repertoires, a later analysis counted approximately 83 million unique TCR beta chains, approximately 10 million of which were shared by at least two donors. Raw reads were error-corrected and collapsed into unique sequences by a nearest-neighbor algorithm in which closely related sequences were merged to remove PCR and sequencing errors. V, D and J gene segments were assigned by aligning CDR3 sequences to IMGT reference sequences. Each retained sequence needed at least a six-nucleotide match to both a V gene segment and a J gene segment. Rearrangements were classified as productive when the CDR3 lacked stop codons and remained in frame with V and J, and all other rearrangements were classified as non-productive. CDR3 was defined by IMGT convention, running from the second conserved V-encoded cysteine to the conserved J-encoded phenylalanine. The earlier analysis of some 550 of the donors excluded any sequence lacking an unambiguous match to a single V gene segment. In an earlier analysis of several hundred of the donors, V segments were called functional above 56.7% productive rearrangements and were called segregating when the between-donor standard deviation exceeded 5%. A statistical classification framework was built to diagnose cytomegalovirus status from the catalog of TCR beta chain sequences. In a later analysis, TCR nucleotide sequences were compared against IMGT/GENE-DB human TR gene sequences so that V and J genes could be assigned. The TCRdist pipeline was used in a later analysis to assign CDR3 sequences and most-parsimonious VDJ recombination scenarios. In a later analysis, every TCR beta chain was defined by the combination of its CDR3 amino acid sequence and its V-gene family, and reads without a unique V-gene family were dropped. To address suspected cross-contamination and a sequencing artifact, a later analysis removed under 600 highly shared, low-generation-probability nucleotide sequences. For each public chain, a later analysis derived a clonal expansion index from normalized ranks of inferred template counts within each repertoire. A later analysis computed generation probabilities with a VDJ recombination model fitted to out-of-frame rearrangements, and checked the results against IGoR. A later analysis scored TCR-TCR, TCR-HLA and TCR-CMV co-occurrence with hypergeometric tests, applying a repertoire-size bias correction to TCR pairs. A later analysis estimated false discovery rates by permuting HLA or CMV assignments 20 times. In a later analysis, co-occurring TCRs were grouped using DBSCAN, and TCRdist sequence similarity was added for clustering within HLA-allele-positive subsets. For co-occurrence clustering, repertoires with fewer than 30,000 or more than 120,000 public chains were excluded, along with roughly five repertoires with anomalous nucleotide sharing. TCRdb's version of the immuneACCESS table is confined to in-frame rearrangements and falls short of the full clone set. An unresolved V gene accounts for under half of the shortfall where checked; the remainder is of unknown origin. That table gives V, J and clone size, and the DNA gave D and trimming. Present in this sample are some 110,000 clones, 60% to 75% of which were seen just once. The ten top clones hold around 2.8% of the sample.

The cohort was made up of 500 to 800 healthy bone marrow donors. At the time of sampling, every cohort member was nominally healthy, though immune exposures that went unrecorded were likely present. The donor was CMV seropositive and belonged to the group of around 300 seropositive cohort members. A peripheral blood sample was provided by each donor, and peripheral blood mononuclear cells were used for TCR beta sequencing. The Qiagen DNeasy Blood Extraction Kit was used to extract genomic DNA from the blood cell samples. What the study reported, not specific to this receptor: Most TCR sequences were seen in very few donors, while some public TCRs were found in many individuals. Assigning TCR associations to individual alleles was difficult when HLA alleles, especially DR and DQ, strongly co-occurred. According to a later analysis, most CMV-associated TCR beta chains appeared to be HLA-restricted, and the HLA associations seemed to be driven largely by CMV exposure. The cohort was sequenced for TCR beta chains only, and without alpha or paired-chain data the features that could be detected were limited. About 17 rarely observed V segments, including chromosome 9 orphons, were excluded from the earlier analysis of almost 600 of the donors because counts were too low. The classifier was reported to diagnose cytomegalovirus status with high specificity and sensitivity in both the original and validation cohorts. In an earlier analysis of 587 of the donors, most TCR beta V segments were observed in productive rearrangements about 87% or about 30% of the time, broadly matching IMGT annotations. A later genetic analysis reported fewer N-insertions in productive TCRs among donors in an Asian-associated ancestry cluster than the approximately 670-donor mean. Presence/absence analyses assumed roughly uniform sequencing depth across donors, an assumption that may not hold. A few of the identified cytomegalovirus-associated TCR beta chains were confirmed in vitro to be specific for cytomegalovirus antigens. A group of highly shared sequence variants was considered likely to be a technical artifact of the sequencing pipeline. Compared with equally common non-associated chains, HLA-associated TCR beta chains in a later analysis were more clonally expanded and had lower generation probabilities. A further reported finding was that TCR beta sequences accurately predicted the HLA-A and HLA-B alleles for most subjects in the first cohort. In a later genetic analysis, a missense DCLRE1C variant was associated with V-gene and J-gene trimming of TCR beta chains, and the association was replicated in an independent cohort. The only immune exposure information available for the cohort was CMV serostatus. Because HLA typing was unavailable for some donors at each locus, only the typed subset was used in association tests. Several of the top co-occurrence clusters appeared to be linked to parvovirus B19, influenza, CMV and Epstein-Barr virus, according to a later analysis. A later analysis found that TCR association rates varied across HLA loci, with DRB1 alleles showing the most associated TCRs and HLA-C alleles the fewest. Some IMGT-functional V segments, including TRBV6-2 and TRBV6-3, could not be distinguished by the 87-base-pair reads and were therefore excluded. Linkage disequilibrium might explain the correlated functional status among segregating V segments, but an unknown experimental factor could not be ruled out. The study gave a list of about 150 TCR beta chains associated with cytomegalovirus. It was suggested by the authors that the approach could potentially be generalized to other disease states and immunological phenotypes. At a false discovery rate of 0.05, a later analysis linked fewer than 20,000 TCR beta sequences to specific HLA alleles.

The sequence was collected from a male donor in good health and CMV-seropositive. The sample consisted of PBMCs. The V gene is TRBV28 and the J gene is TRBJ1-6; a stretch of 8 junction bases matches TRBD1. The CDR3 region reads CASSRDRYNSPLHF. The DNA sequence follows: TGTGCCAGCAGCAGGGACAGGTATAATTCACCCCTCCACTTT. With the portions outside the CDR3 filled from the reference TRBV28 and TRBJ1-6 genes, the complete variable region becomes DVKVTQSSRYLVKRTGEKVFLECVQDMDHENMFWYRQDPGLGLRLIYFSYDVKMKEKGDIPEGYSVSREKKERFSLILESASTNQTSMYLCASSRDRYNSPLHFGNGTRLTVT.